The subject of this entry is one TCR beta chain. Here immunoSEQ multiplex PCR was the method, and the copy in TCRdb shows in-frame clones only, minus some. The profile shows some 150,000 clones, approximately 84% of them singletons. This entry is derived from a study of blood T cell repertoires in COVID-19. The junction had 9 bases not matched to a gene; V was cut back by 3 bases and J by 8 bases. The CDR3 length is 14 residues. The V gene's germline CDR1 is KGHSH and CDR2 LQKENI. This TCR came from a human donor in a cohort sampled during active COVID-19. The sequencing input was peripheral blood. The chain couples TRBV18 to TRBJ1-2, with TRBD1 matching over 7 bases. The DNA for the CDR3 is TGTGCCAGCTCACCCCTCGACAGGGACAACGGCTACACCTTC. Encoded protein: CASSPLDRDNGYTF.